This T cell receptor (beta chain) was sequenced in a study of cytomegalovirus exposure and HLA in healthy donors. Some clones are missing from TCRdb's copy, which holds only in-frame ones; the method was immunoSEQ multiplex PCR. The sample lists some 250,000 clones, 90% occurring once. Findings and limits, study-wide: In the approximately 130 validation repertoires, 94% of cluster scores exceeded 0, per a later analysis.

Concerning this clone itself: Its antigen is not known.

This CDR3 has 15 amino acids. The sequence derives from a woman between 25 and 40 years old in good health and CMV-seronegative. Sequenced material: PBMCs. The chain employs TRBV1 and TRBJ2-7; whether TRBD2, the table's D call, matches the DNA was not checked. TRBV1 is given as a pseudogene. CDR3 region: CTSSQGTSPFSEQYF. The CDR3 DNA sequence: TGCACCAGCAGCCAAGGGACTAGCCCGTTTTCCGAGCAGTACTTC.